The 32 T cell receptor beta chains in this list originate from one sample, sequenced in a study of shared clonotypes between healthy human individuals. Using immunoSEQ multiplex PCR, the repertoire was profiled, and TCRdb retains in-frame clones only, with some absent. The sample contains about 1.5 million clones, approximately 97% of which appear only once. Material for sequencing was naive CD4+ T cells sorted from blood. Subset in this sample: CD45RA+ positively selected. All receptors derive from a man younger than 45 in good health.

Concerning this clone: Additional DNA sequences in this sample encode the identical CDR3. The chain is built from TRBV9 and TRBJ2-5; 13 bases agree with TRBD2. Losses at the gene ends were 4 bases for V and 3 bases for J; bases not matched to a gene: 6. Germline lookup yields CDR1 SGDLS and CDR2 YYNGEE. The CDR3 loop spans 16 amino acids. Here the CDR3 reads CASSLGLAGAEETQYF. CDR3 in DNA: TGTGCCAGCAGCTTAGGACTAGCGGGGGCGGAAGAGACCCAGTACTTC.

The CDR3 DNA reads TGTGCCAGCAGTTTTGTTTTTACCTTCGGGACAGGGGCTGTTACTTATGGCTACACCTTC. This encodes CASSFVFTFGTGAVTYGYTF. The chain employs TRBV28 and TRBJ1-2; 10 bases align to TRBD1. J lost 5 bases, V lost 3 bases, and 21 bases had no gene match. The CDR3 is made up of 20 amino acids. Germline V gene data show CDR1 as MDHEN and CDR2 as SYDVKM.

The genes are TRBV10-3 and TRBJ2-6; a possible D gene is TRBD1 (6 bases). The V end lost 9 bases, the J end lost 1 base, and 16 bases lay between the germline ends. The CDR3 spans 16 residues. CDR1 is ENHRY and CDR2 is SYGVKD in the germline V gene. The CDR3 loop is CAIEDSAISGANVLTF. CDR3 sequence (DNA): TGTGCCATAGAGGACAGTGCCATTTCTGGGGCCAACGTCCTGACTTTC.

V gene TRBV10-2 combines with J gene TRBJ2-4; unclear D gene. The germline V gene has CDR1 WSHSY and CDR2 SAAADI. V shed 2 bases and J shed 0 bases, with 8 bases lying between them. This CDR3 contains 15 residues. This CDR3 is CASSEQRLAKNIQYF. The CDR3 DNA follows: TGCGCCAGCAGTGAGCAGAGACTAGCCAAAAACATTCAGTACTTC.

The chain is built from TRBV5-4 and TRBJ1-1, with no clear D. V lost 0 bases and J 4 bases, leaving 7 bases between the germline ends. Germline V gives CDR1 SGHNT, CDR2 YYREEE (reference sequence). This CDR3 has 13 amino acids. CDR3: CASSLAEFTEAFF. The DNA for the CDR3 is TGTGCCAGCAGCTTGGCAGAGTTCACTGAAGCTTTCTTT.

The chain couples TRBV10-1 to TRBJ2-1; weak D call: TRBD2 (6 bases). Trimming took 6 bases from V and 2 from J, leaving 14 bases between them. The germline V gene encodes CDR1 WNHNN and CDR2 SYGVQD (reference sequence). This CDR3 comprises 15 residues. The DNA for the CDR3 is TGCGCCAGCAGCGATCTCCAGCGGGCCTACAATGAGCAGTTCTTC. Its translation is CASSDLQRAYNEQFF.

The rearrangement links TRBV6-5 to TRBJ2-4, with TRBD2 identical over 7 bases. This CDR3 has 15 amino acids. Losses at the gene ends were 11 bases for V and 4 bases for J; bases not matched to a gene: 14. Germline V gene data show CDR1 as MNHEY and CDR2 as SVGAGI. This chain's CDR3 is CAGGVLEEVKNIQYF. The CDR3 DNA sequence: TGTGCCGGGGGGGTGTTGGAGGAAGTTAAAAACATTCAGTACTTC.

This chain joins TRBV23-1 and TRBJ1-5, with a possible D match to TRBD1 (5 bases). TRBV23-1 is assigned to the ORF class and has an uncertain function. This CDR3 spans 16 amino acids. V gave up 0 bases and J gave up 5 bases, with 14 bases separating them. CDR3 protein: CASSQSEGGGDQPQHF. DNA of the CDR3: TGCGCCAGCAGTCAATCGGAGGGTGGGGGGGATCAGCCCCAGCATTTT.

This chain links TRBV5-1 with TRBJ1-2; no reliable D call. Per germline, CDR1 SGHRS and CDR2 YFSETQ. V lost 1 base, J lost 3 bases, and 7 bases lay in between. This CDR3 spans 13 amino acids. CDR3 coding DNA: TGCGCCAGCAGCTTGCGGGAGGACTATGGCTACACCTTC. It specifies CASSLREDYGYTF.

Concerning this clone itself: Other DNA sequences from this sample encode an identical CDR3 as well. V is TRBV5-4 and J is TRBJ2-5; TRBD1 matches 7 bases. J lost 1 base, V lost 2 bases, and 2 bases had no gene match. CDR1 SGHNT and CDR2 YYREEE come from the germline V gene (reference sequence). CDR3 size: 14 residues. The CDR3 DNA follows: TGTGCCAGCAGCTTAGGGACAGCCCAAGAGACCCAGTACTTC. Translated, it gives CASSLGTAQETQYF.

The chain links TRBV30 to TRBJ2-5, with D unresolved. V shed 6 bases and J shed 0 bases, with 11 bases lying between them. There are 13 residues in the CDR3. Germline CDR1 is GTSNPN and CDR2 is SVGIG (reference sequence). The CDR3 DNA reads TGTGCCTGCGGAGAAAGATACCAAGAGACCCAGTACTTC. It encodes CACGERYQETQYF.

This chain uses TRBV7-2 with TRBJ1-2, with D possibly being TRBD1 (6 bases). From germline, CDR1 is SGHTA and CDR2 FQGNSA. This CDR3 spans 12 amino acids. The V end lost 5 bases, the J end lost 7 bases, and 11 bases lay between the germline ends. This CDR3 reads CASSVGRGGYTF. The CDR3, as DNA: TGTGCCAGCAGCGTCGGCAGGGGTGGCTACACCTTC.

The chain recombines TRBV20-1 with TRBJ2-7, with a possible D match to TRBD2 (5 bases). Trimming took off 6 bases at V and 2 bases at J, with 8 bases between the two ends. Germline CDR1 is DFQATT and CDR2 is SNEGSKA (reference sequence). CDR3 length: 11 amino acids. The CDR3 bases are TGCAGTGCGGCCGGGACCTACGAGCAGTACTTC. Its translation is CSAAGTYEQYF.

V and J are TRBV5-1 and TRBJ2-3, with 9 bases matching TRBD1. The germline V gene has CDR1 SGHRS and CDR2 YFSETQ. V shed 0 bases, J shed 6 bases, and the junction held 2 bases outside the gene matches. The CDR3 loop spans 14 amino acids. CDR3 residues: CASSLGQGDDTQYF. The CDR3 region has the DNA TGCGCCAGCAGCTTGGGACAGGGGGATGATACGCAGTATTTT.

This clone has just one count. This sequence joins TRBV7-3 and TRBJ2-2, with D unclear. This CDR3 has 14 amino acids. From germline, CDR1 is SGHTA and CDR2 FQGTGA. V was pared by 5 bases and J by 3 bases, with 10 bases between. The CDR3 region has the DNA TGTGCCAGCAGCCTCGCAGGCGACACCGGGGAGCTGTTTTTT. Protein sequence: CASSLAGDTGELFF.

The chain has TRBV11-2 and TRBJ2-5, with 8 nucleotides matching TRBD1. The V gene's germline CDR1 is SGHAT and CDR2 FQNNGV. This CDR3 is built from 15 residues. The junction had 4 bases not matched to a gene; V was cut back by 3 bases and J by 1 base. The CDR3 sequence is CASSFGGTGQETQYF. CDR3 DNA: TGTGCCAGCAGCTTCGGAGGGACAGGCCAAGAGACCCAGTACTTC. The full variable domain, with the rest looked up from reference TRBV11-2 and TRBJ2-5, is EAGVAQSPRYKIIEKRQSVAFWCNPISGHATLYWYQQILGQGPKLLIQFQNNGVVDDSQLPKDRFSAERLKGVDSTLKIQPAKLEDSAVYLCASSFGGTGQETQYFGPGTRLLVL.

The chain combines TRBV7-9 with TRBJ2-7; 10 bases fit TRBD1. The junction had 16 bases not matched to a gene; V was cut back by 1 base and J by 4 bases. The CDR3 totals 19 residues. CDR1 and CDR2 from the germline V gene are SEHNR and FQNEAQ (reference sequence). The CDR3 is CASSLGQGALHRYLYEQYF. The CDR3 coding sequence is TGTGCCAGCAGCTTAGGACAGGGGGCGTTACATCGTTACCTTTACGAGCAGTACTTC. Based on the CDR3 plus reference TRBV7-9 and TRBJ2-7, the full variable domain is DTGVSQNPRHKITKRGQNVTFRCDPISEHNRLYWYRQTLGQGPEFLTYFQNEAQLEKSRLLSDRFSAERPKGSFSTLEIQRTEQGDSAMYLCASSLGQGALHRYLYEQYFGPGTRLTVT.

The chain joins TRBV10-1 to TRBJ2-1; D perhaps matches TRBD2 (6 bases). This CDR3 comprises 15 residues. V shed 3 bases and J shed 7 bases, with 16 bases lying between them. Germline assignment: CDR1 WNHNN and CDR2 SYGVQD (reference sequence). The CDR3 loop reads CASSELGLTRNEQFF. In DNA form, the CDR3 reads TGCGCCAGCAGTGAATTGGGACTCACAAGGAATGAGCAGTTCTTC.

Comment on this clone: The same CDR3 can be traced to other DNA sequences in this sample. The chain recombines TRBV5-1 with TRBJ2-5; TRBD2 aligns across 7 bases. Trimming at V came to 3 bases and at J to 4 bases, leaving 0 bases not matched to a gene. This CDR3 has 12 residues. Germline loops: CDR1 SGHRS, CDR2 YFSETQ. CDR3 residues: CASSSGGETQYF. DNA for the CDR3: TGCGCCAGCAGCTCGGGAGGAGAGACCCAGTACTTC.

The chain has TRBV10-3 and TRBJ1-4; possibly TRBD1 for D (5 bases). Trimming removed 11 bases from V and 5 bases from J, with 15 bases in between. This CDR3 region has 13 residues. Germline CDR1 ENHRY, CDR2 SYGVKD. The CDR3 region has the DNA TGTGCCTCCGACCGGGACTCCAATGAAAAACTGTTTTTT. Protein sequence: CASDRDSNEKLFF.

This chain joins TRBV14 and TRBJ2-3, with a weak D call TRBD2 (5 bases). Germline V gene data show CDR1 as SGHDN and CDR2 as FVKESK. This CDR3 contains 15 residues. V shed 3 bases and J shed 4 bases, with 14 bases lying between them. The CDR3 loop is CASSHHQAGADTQYF. CDR3 coding DNA: TGTGCCAGCAGCCATCACCAAGCCGGGGCAGATACGCAGTATTTT.

This chain uses TRBV28 with TRBJ2-2; no clear D. With 2 bases removed from V and 6 bases from J, the gap between germline ends came to 10 bases. The germline gives CDR1 MDHEN, CDR2 SYDVKM. There are 14 residues in the CDR3. The CDR3 loop is CASSLGPRPGELFF. The CDR3 DNA is TGTGCCAGCAGTTTAGGCCCCAGGCCCGGGGAGCTGTTTTTT. The variable domain in full, with the rest retrieved from reference TRBV28 and TRBJ2-2, is DVKVTQSSRYLVKRTGEKVFLECVQDMDHENMFWYRQDPGLGLRLIYFSYDVKMKEKGDIPEGYSVSREKKERFSLILESASTNQTSMYLCASSLGPRPGELFFGEGSRLTVL.

This rearrangement joins TRBV19 to TRBJ1-5; D gene unclear. The CDR3 covers 15 residues. CDR1 and CDR2 from the germline V gene are LNHDA and SQIVND (reference sequence). The ends were cut back, 2 bases at V and 4 bases at J, with 12 bases in the middle. CDR3 sequence reads: CASSISGVGNQPQHF. CDR3 coding DNA: TGTGCCAGTAGTATATCTGGGGTAGGAAATCAGCCCCAGCATTTT.

V usage is TRBV5-1 and J usage is TRBJ2-5; possibly TRBD2 for D (5 bases). Germline V CDR1 and CDR2: SGHRS, YFSETQ. V lost 2 bases and J 5 bases, leaving 10 bases between the germline ends. The CDR3 is 13 residues long. The CDR3 sequence is CASSFLAGETQYF. CDR3 coding DNA: TGCGCCAGCAGCTTTCTAGCTGGTGAGACCCAGTACTTC. Full variable domain (rest looked up from reference TRBV5-1 and TRBJ2-5): KAGVTQTPRYLIKTRGQQVTLSCSPISGHRSVSWYQQTPGQGLQFLFEYFSETQRNKGNFPGRFSGRQFSNSRSEMNVSTLELGDSALYLCASSFLAGETQYFGPGTRLLVL.

The V and J genes are TRBV9 and TRBJ1-1; maybe TRBD1 (6 bases). There are 16 residues in the CDR3. V dropped 0 bases and J dropped 6 bases, with 18 bases sitting between them. Germline loops: CDR1 SGDLS, CDR2 YYNGEE. CDR3 loop: CASSVVRGTGQSEAFF. The CDR3 bases are TGTGCCAGCAGCGTAGTAAGGGGGACTGGACAGTCTGAAGCTTTCTTT.

V usage is TRBV9 and J usage is TRBJ1-1, with a weak D call TRBD1 (6 bases). This CDR3 spans 16 amino acids. Germline V gene sequence: CDR1 SGDLS, CDR2 YYNGEE. The V end lost 5 bases, the J end lost 2 bases, and 19 bases lay between the germline ends. The CDR3 sequence: CASSPGDSWGNTEAFF. CDR3 coding DNA: TGTGCCAGCAGTCCAGGGGATTCGTGGGGCAACACTGAAGCTTTCTTT.

The V and J genes are TRBV10-3 and TRBJ2-6; 7 bases agree with TRBD1. Germline CDR1 reads ENHRY; CDR2 reads SYGVKD. V was clipped by 4 bases and J by 2 bases; unmatched bases: 8. The CDR3 contains 17 residues. Here the CDR3 reads CAISGTLGGPGANVLTF. The DNA for the CDR3 is TGTGCCATCAGTGGCACATTAGGGGGCCCTGGGGCCAACGTCCTGACTTTC.

The rearrangement joins TRBV19 to TRBJ2-6; D is ambiguous. Per germline, CDR1 LNHDA and CDR2 SQIVND (reference sequence). The CDR3 sequence is 15 residues long. V was cut by 0 bases and J by 0 bases, with 3 bases left in between. The CDR3 loop reads CASSIDNSGANVLTF. For the CDR3, the DNA is TGTGCCAGTAGTATAGATAACTCTGGGGCCAACGTCCTGACTTTC.

The CDR3 here is CASSLVSRITDTQYF. The CDR3 DNA follows: TGTGCCAGCAGCTTGGTTTCTCGGATCACAGATACGCAGTATTTT. This chain connects TRBV5-4 to TRBJ2-3; D unclear. The CDR3 runs 15 residues. V lost 0 bases and J lost 2, with 10 bases in between. Looked up from germline, CDR1 is SGHNT and CDR2 is YYREEE (reference sequence).

The rearrangement links TRBV27 to TRBJ2-5; possible D gene TRBD1, 6 bases. The CDR3 runs 15 residues. V lost 1 base, J lost 3 bases, and 12 bases lay in between. CDR1 is MNHEY and CDR2 is SMNVEV in the germline V gene (reference sequence). This CDR3 reads CASSLYQNREETQYF. In DNA, the CDR3 is TGTGCCAGCAGTTTATATCAGAACAGGGAAGAGACCCAGTACTTC.

The chain carries TRBV10-2 and TRBJ2-7; D may be TRBD1 or TRBD2 (5 bases each). Between the trimmed V and J ends, which lost 0 bases and 12 bases, there was a span of 12 bases. This CDR3 has 12 residues. Germline values: CDR1 WSHSY, CDR2 SAAADI. The CDR3 DNA sequence: TGCGCCAGCAGTGAGTCGAGAGGGACCGGGTACTTC. Translation: CASSESRGTGYF.

The chain combines TRBV5-1 with TRBJ2-7, with 12 bases matching TRBD2. With 6 bases clipped from V and 7 bases from J, the junction kept 29 bases outside the gene matches. Germline V CDR1 and CDR2: SGHRS, YFSETQ. The CDR3 extends over 21 amino acids. DNA for the CDR3: TGCGCCAGCACCCGATATAAGACTAGCGGGAGTTCGGGAACATGGCTCGAGGAGCAGTACTTC. Translating it yields CASTRYKTSGSSGTWLEEQYF.